The present entry profiles one T cell receptor beta chain with its context. The antigen remains undetermined. The sample belongs to a study of breast tumors, draining lymph nodes, adjacent tissues. Germline V CDR1 and CDR2: SEHNR, FQNEAQ (reference sequence). Between the trimmed V and J ends, which lost 3 bases and 4 bases, there was a span of 12 bases. This CDR3 is 14 amino acids long. Points from the study as a whole: Findings are consistent with lymph node origin and intratumoral expansion of most tumor T cells. Luminal-like breast cancer showed significantly higher tumor–nontumor repertoire similarity than basal-like. The lymph node origin of tumor T cells was framed as consistent with a hypothesis, not demonstrated.

TCRdb re-analysed the multiplex PCR reads in MiXCR, keeping a single row per CDR3 protein. The sample has roughly 70,000 distinct CDR3 sequences, 43% seen once; the top ten hold roughly 9%. V gene TRBV7-9 combines with J gene TRBJ2-5, with D perhaps matching TRBD2 (7 bases). What was sequenced was breast tumor tissue. The receptor was derived from a female donor with breast cancer. Some clones in this sample may be carry-over from other donors' samples. The chain's CDR3 is CASSFGGGRETQYF. DNA of the CDR3: TGTGCCAGCAGCTTTGGGGGGGGGCGAGAGACCCAGTACTTC.